This T cell receptor beta chain was sequenced in a study of Ad26.COV2.S vaccination and SARS-CoV-2 variants. Study-wide points: Vaccine and placebo recipients had similar non-spike TCR breadth. Compared with placebo recipients, vaccine recipients had higher spike-specific TCR breadth.

As concerns this clone: Its matching antigen is unknown.

Stated treatment: around 19 received Ad26.COV2.S at low or high dose, single or two shots; roughly five received placebo; per-sample allocation not given. Sampling occurred on day 63 after the first vaccine or placebo injection. The study used a vaccine consisting of an Ad26 vector that expressed Wuhan-strain SARS-CoV-2 spike. Clones were read by immunoSEQ multiplex PCR, and TCRdb kept only the in-frame ones, dropping some. This table holds more than 300,000 clones, 86% found once. The TCR comes from a person aged 18-65 years who received the Ad26.COV2.S COVID-19 vaccine or a placebo. Material: peripheral blood, obtained in a trial of Ad26.COV2.S vaccine versus placebo.

CDR3 DNA sequence: TGTGCCACCAGTCCAAGTGGAAACACCATATATTTT. Its translation is CATSPSGNTIYF. The chain carries TRBV15 and TRBJ1-3; D unresolved. CDR1 LNHNV and CDR2 YYDKDF come from the germline V gene (reference sequence). V was shortened by 6 bases and J by 3 bases, with 6 bases between the two germline ends. The CDR3 covers 12 residues.